A selection of T cell receptor beta chains follows, all from one sample in a study of cytomegalovirus exposure and HLA in healthy donors. The method was immunoSEQ multiplex PCR; TCRdb's version includes in-frame clones alone and lacks a portion of them. Among roughly 150,000 clones listed, approximately 79% were seen once. The sample taken for sequencing was PBMCs. All receptors come from a male donor in good health and CMV-seronegative. Both conserved end residues are part of each CDR3. D genes are given only for firm matches. Not every row has a clone size; where given, it reads once, few, many or a size class.

j_call	v_call	clone_size	d_call	cdr3_aa	cdr3_nt
TRBJ1-2	TRBV7-2	.	.	CASSLIPGQQDGYTF	TGTGCCAGCAGCTTAATTCCAGGACAGCAGGATGGCTACACCTTC
TRBJ1-5	TRBV10-3	.	.	CAISESGGSNQPQHF	TGTGCCATCAGTGAGTCGGGGGGGAGCAATCAGCCCCAGCATTTT
TRBJ2-2	TRBV7-9	few	.	CASSLEGATGELFF	TGTGCCAGCAGCTTAGAGGGAGCGACCGGGGAGCTGTTTTTT
TRBJ2-3	TRBV5-1	.	.	CASSLTRGTDTQYF	TGCGCCAGCAGCTTGACCAGGGGCACAGATACGCAGTATTTT
TRBJ2-7	TRBV11-2	.	TRBD2	CASSLERLAGGPWYEQYF	TGTGCCAGCAGCTTAGAGAGGTTAGCGGGAGGGCCTTGGTACGAGCAGTACTTC
TRBJ1-2	TRBV4-3	.	TRBD1	CASSQDQDREEGYTF	TGCGCCAGCAGCCAAGATCAGGACAGGGAGGAGGGCTACACCTTC
TRBJ1-3	TRBV7-9	.	TRBD1	CSSSSSSGTGGNTIYF	TGTTCCAGCAGCTCATCCTCCGGGACAGGGGGAAACACCATATATTTT
TRBJ2-7	TRBV27	few	TRBD1	CASSFSQGTRTYEQYF	TGTGCCAGCAGTTTTTCACAGGGGACGCGAACCTACGAGCAGTACTTC
TRBJ2-7	TRBV11-2	.	TRBD1	CASSGGTGGPDYEQYF	TGTGCCAGCAGCGGGGGGACAGGGGGCCCGGACTACGAGCAGTACTTC
TRBJ2-7	TRBV7-9	.	.	CSSSLGATFSYEQYF	TGTTCCAGCAGCTTAGGGGCTACCTTCTCCTACGAGCAGTACTTC
TRBJ2-7	TRBV6-4	.	TRBD2	CASSDLGDSGGMEQYF	TGTGCCAGCAGTGACCTGGGTGATAGCGGGGGCATGGAGCAGTACTTC
TRBJ2-7	TRBV7-9	.	.	CASSLGQGWEQYF	TGTGCCAGCAGCTTAGGGCAGGGCTGGGAGCAGTACTTC
TRBJ2-4	TRBV7-9	.	TRBD2	CASSLATSGNSKNIQYF	TGTGCCAGCAGCTTAGCAACTAGCGGGAATTCCAAAAACATTCAGTACTTC
TRBJ2-1	TRBV19	.	TRBD2	CASSLSSGSSYNEQFF	TGTGCCAGTAGTTTGTCTAGCGGCAGCTCCTACAATGAGCAGTTCTTC
TRBJ2-3	TRBV10-3	.	TRBD2	CAISGGLAGSTDTQYF	TGTGCCATCAGTGGGGGACTAGCGGGCAGCACAGATACGCAGTATTTT
TRBJ1-1	TRBV9	once	.	CASSFQGRGTEAFF	TGTGCCAGCAGCTTCCAGGGGAGGGGCACTGAAGCTTTCTTT
TRBJ2-2	TRBV4-1	.	TRBD1	CASSQRQGVNTGELFF	TGCGCCAGCAGCCAAAGACAGGGGGTTAACACCGGGGAGCTGTTTTTT
TRBJ1-5	TRBV6-6	once	.	CASSPAQGPQHF	TGTGCCAGCAGCCCCGCTCAGGGCCCCCAGCATTTT
TRBJ2-7	TRBV6-5	.	.	CASSYGGASYEQYF	TGTGCCAGCAGTTACGGGGGGGCCTCCTACGAGCAGTACTTC
TRBJ1-2	TRBV30	.	.	CAWSGTGFSYGYTF	TGTGCCTGGAGTGGAACAGGGTTTAGCTATGGCTACACCTTC
TRBJ1-2	TRBV6-1	.	TRBD1	CASSEGDRVGYTF	TGTGCCAGCAGTGAAGGGGACAGGGTGGGCTACACCTTC
TRBJ1-2	TRBV7-2	.	TRBD1	CASSLPDRGPYGYTF	TGTGCCAGCAGCTTACCGGACAGGGGCCCTTATGGCTACACCTTC
TRBJ2-1	TRBV30	.	TRBD2	CAWSVQTSGGAGEQFF	TGTGCCTGGAGTGTACAAACTAGCGGGGGGGCGGGTGAGCAGTTCTTC
TRBJ2-3	TRBV29-1	.	TRBD2	CSVDSGLSTDTQYF	TGCAGCGTTGATAGCGGGTTGAGCACAGATACGCAGTATTTT
TRBJ2-1	TRBV9	.	.	CASSVGARVEVAEQFF	TGTGCCAGCAGCGTAGGTGCTCGCGTGGAGGTCGCTGAGCAGTTCTTC
TRBJ2-1	TRBV9	.	TRBD2	CASSGSGRAFDEQFF	TGTGCCAGCAGCGGTAGCGGGAGGGCCTTCGATGAGCAGTTCTTC
TRBJ2-3	TRBV29-1	.	.	CSVEQGAGVADTQYF	TGCAGCGTTGAACAGGGGGCGGGGGTGGCAGATACGCAGTATTTT
TRBJ2-7	TRBV10-3	once	TRBD2	CAISEGGGLLTYEQYF	TGTGCCATCAGTGAGGGGGGGGGTCTCTTGACCTACGAGCAGTACTTC
TRBJ1-4	TRBV4-3	.	.	CASSRAGGFNEKLFF	TGCGCCAGCAGCCGTGCGGGAGGCTTTAATGAAAAACTGTTTTTT
TRBJ1-2	TRBV5-4	medium-sized	.	CASSLAPGGFDYGYTF	TGTGCCAGCAGCTTGGCTCCAGGAGGTTTTGACTATGGCTACACCTTC
TRBJ2-3	TRBV5-1	.	.	CASSPSGGASTDTQYF	TGCGCCAGCAGCCCCTCTGGGGGGGCAAGCACAGATACGCAGTATTTT
TRBJ2-2	TRBV4-3	.	.	CASSQGIPTQEDTGELFF	TGCGCCAGCAGCCAAGGGATCCCCACCCAGGAAGACACCGGGGAGCTGTTTTTT
TRBJ1-1	TRBV7-9	.	TRBD1	CASSLRTGWGNTEAFF	TGTGCCAGCAGCCTCCGGACAGGGTGGGGAAACACTGAAGCTTTCTTT
TRBJ2-5	TRBV30	.	.	CAGSTAGEETQYF	TGTGCCGGATCGACGGCAGGGGAAGAGACCCAGTACTTC
TRBJ1-1	TRBV6-6	.	TRBD1	CASSGDSYTEAFF	TGTGCCAGCAGTGGGGACAGTTACACTGAAGCTTTCTTT
TRBJ1-4	TRBV30	.	TRBD1	CAWSVGAGGYEKLFF	TGTGCCTGGAGTGTCGGGGCAGGGGGGTATGAAAAACTGTTTTTT
TRBJ2-5	TRBV5-4	.	TRBD1	CASSLGGTGGETQYF	TGTGCCAGCAGCTTGGGGGGGACAGGGGGAGAGACCCAGTACTTC
TRBJ1-4	TRBV4-3	.	.	CASSQQDRPGTNEKLFF	TGCGCCAGCAGCCAACAAGACAGGCCAGGGACTAATGAAAAACTGTTTTTT
TRBJ2-5	TRBV15	.	.	CATSRVDGRAGEQYF	TGTGCCACCAGCAGAGTAGACGGCAGGGCAGGGGAGCAGTACTTC
TRBJ2-7	TRBV5-1	few	.	CASSLSGTIDYEQYF	TGCGCCAGCAGCTTGAGCGGGACAATCGACTACGAGCAGTACTTC
TRBJ2-7	TRBV6-5	.	TRBD2	CASTPLAGAPYEQYF	TGTGCCAGCACCCCCCTAGCGGGGGCCCCCTACGAGCAGTACTTC
TRBJ1-2	TRBV6-6	.	TRBD1	CASSDRGHGYTF	TGTGCCAGCAGTGACAGGGGGCATGGCTACACCTTC
TRBJ1-2	TRBV19	.	.	CASSVTVYGYTF	TGTGCCAGTAGTGTGACAGTCTATGGCTACACCTTC
TRBJ2-2	TRBV7-9	.	TRBD1	CSSSHTAGQGATGELFF	TGTTCCAGCAGCCATACAGCAGGACAGGGGGCAACCGGGGAGCTGTTTTTT
TRBJ2-2	TRBV5-1	.	.	CASSLVQGTGELFF	TGCGCCAGCAGCTTGGTTCAGGGGACCGGGGAGCTGTTTTTT
TRBJ1-2	TRBV2	.	TRBD1	CANRGDSEVYGYTF	TGTGCCAACAGGGGGGACAGCGAAGTCTATGGCTACACCTTC
TRBJ1-5	TRBV5-6	.	.	CASSPSTDGSNQPQHF	TGTGCCAGCAGCCCTTCGACAGATGGAAGCAATCAGCCCCAGCATTTT
TRBJ1-5	TRBV7-6	.	TRBD1	CASSRGQKNQPQHF	TGTGCCAGCAGCCGGGGACAGAAAAATCAGCCCCAGCATTTT
TRBJ2-1	TRBV30	.	TRBD1	CAWSPGDRVYNEQFF	TGTGCCTGGAGCCCCGGGGACAGGGTCTACAATGAGCAGTTCTTC
TRBJ1-1	TRBV10-3	.	TRBD1	CAILETGGTEAFF	TGTGCCATACTAGAGACAGGGGGCACTGAAGCTTTCTTT
TRBJ2-4	TRBV30	.	.	CAWSVIGGVNIQYF	TGTGCCTGGAGTGTCATAGGGGGTGTGAACATTCAGTACTTC
TRBJ2-2	TRBV5-1	.	.	CASRPGPTGGELFF	TGCGCCAGCAGACCGGGTCCTACGGGCGGGGAGCTGTTTTTT
TRBJ1-5	TRBV30	.	.	CACSSGNQPQHF	TGTGCCTGCTCGTCAGGGAATCAGCCCCAGCATTTT
TRBJ2-7	TRBV7-2	.	TRBD1	CASSPWDRGQGEQYF	TGTGCCAGCAGCCCCTGGGACAGGGGGCAAGGTGAGCAGTACTTC